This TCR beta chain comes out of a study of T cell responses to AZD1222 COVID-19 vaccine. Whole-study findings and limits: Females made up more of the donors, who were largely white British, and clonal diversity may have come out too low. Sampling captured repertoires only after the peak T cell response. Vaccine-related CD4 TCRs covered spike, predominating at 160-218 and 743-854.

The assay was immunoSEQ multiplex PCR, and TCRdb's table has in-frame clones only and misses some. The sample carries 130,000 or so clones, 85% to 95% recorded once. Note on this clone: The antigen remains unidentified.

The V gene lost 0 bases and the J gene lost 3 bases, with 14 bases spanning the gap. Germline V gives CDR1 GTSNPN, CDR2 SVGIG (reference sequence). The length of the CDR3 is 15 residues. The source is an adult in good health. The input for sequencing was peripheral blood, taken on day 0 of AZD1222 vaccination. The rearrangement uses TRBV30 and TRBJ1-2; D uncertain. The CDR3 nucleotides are TGTGCCTGGAGTGTATTAGGGTCATACTACTATGGCTACACCTTC. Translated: CAWSVLGSYYYGYTF.